Detailed here is one TCR beta chain. Its antigen is not known. The junction departs from germline at one end; a sequencing error may be responsible. Collection occurred without any documented infections or immune events in donors. These data are taken from a study of identifying expanded T cells in peripheral blood. Study-level results: Across healthy donors, higher total template counts meant significantly greater approximately two-week count variance. Over two and four weeks, about 15 and 18 clones changed, versus 1.2 between replicates.

The CDR3 totals 9 residues. Per germline, CDR1 DFQATT and CDR2 SNEGSKA (reference sequence). The protocol was immunoSEQ multiplex PCR, while the TCRdb copy is restricted to in-frame clones and leaves out a portion. There are some 75,000 clones in the sample; roughly nine tenths occur only once, and 2.5% to 3.5% lies in the top ten. The rearrangement links TRBV20-1 to TRBJ2-3, with D tentatively TRBD2 (5 bases). This receptor was obtained from a person aged 18 to 69 in good health. The sample comprised blood. The CDR3 coding sequence is TGCAGTGCTACACCCCGGGGTTCTTTT. It encodes CSATPRGSF.